In its sample, the clone carrying this TCR beta chain was seen many times. The antigen remains unidentified. CDR3 size: 15 residues. Germline V gene data show CDR1 as SGHKS and CDR2 as YYEKEE (reference sequence). V was pared by 4 bases and J by 2 bases, with 4 bases of the junction left unmatched. Time point given: sample taken at primary tumor resection. Unsorted whole RNA samples from tumor, nontumor lung or frozen PBMC were sequenced. The data stem from a study of spatial heterogeneity in lung cancer. Study-wide points: Ubiquitous, expanded tumor-derived TCRs were more frequently observed in blood at resection than at follow-up.

TCRdb used MiXCR to reprocess the 5' RACE reads, holding one entry per CDR3 protein. The sample has about 78,000 distinct CDR3 sequences, roughly 8% seen once. The chain links TRBV5-5 to TRBJ2-3, with 10 bases that match TRBD2. Sequenced material: PBMCs, taken at surgery. The TCR was taken from a male donor with early-stage non-small cell lung cancer. The CDR3 DNA follows: TGTGCCAGCAGCCTACTAGCGGGGTTCACAGATACGCAGTATTTT. Encoded protein: CASSLLAGFTDTQYF.